The 24 T cell receptor beta chains presented below share a single source sample, sequenced in a study of cytomegalovirus exposure and HLA in healthy donors. Clones were sequenced by immunoSEQ multiplex PCR, and TCRdb holds only the in-frame ones, with some missing. Seen here are some 260,000 clones, 90% observed once, and the top ten hold approximately 3%. The material sequenced was PBMCs. The receptors here all came from a woman in her 30s in good health and CMV-seronegative.

This clone was counted once. Other nucleotide sequences in the sample specify the same CDR3. The rearrangement uses TRBV6-1 and TRBJ2-7, with 8 nucleotides matching TRBD1. CDR1 and CDR2 (germline): MNHNS, SASEGT. V lost 9 bases, J lost 2 bases, and 6 bases stayed unmatched. The CDR3 contains 13 residues. CDR3 protein: CASRGTGPYEQYF. The CDR3 DNA is TGTGCCAGTCGGGGGACAGGCCCCTACGAGCAGTACTTC.

This clone showed up just once. The chain joins TRBV6-5 to TRBJ2-7; tentative D call: TRBD2 (6 bases). The CDR3 spans 12 residues. Germline CDR1 reads MNHEY; CDR2 reads SVGAGI. The ends were cut back, 6 bases at V and 0 bases at J, with 6 bases in the middle. CDR3 protein: CASSGSSYEQYF. CDR3 nucleotide sequence: TGTGCCAGCAGCGGGAGCTCCTACGAGCAGTACTTC.

The chain carries TRBV7-6 and TRBJ2-1, with D possibly matching TRBD2 (6 bases). This CDR3 has 13 residues. Germline CDR1 SGHVS, CDR2 FNYEAQ. The germline V and J ends were trimmed by 6 bases and 5 bases, with 11 bases remaining between them. This CDR3 reads CASSPGLNNEQFF. The CDR3 DNA is TGTGCCAGCAGTCCGGGACTCAACAATGAGCAGTTCTTC.

This clone was detected once. The gene calls are TRBV28 and TRBJ1-1; D remains ambiguous. Germline V lookup: CDR1 MDHEN, CDR2 SYDVKM. V dropped 3 bases and J dropped 1 base, with 15 bases sitting between them. The CDR3 covers 16 residues. Here the CDR3 reads CASSFRKISWNTEAFF. CDR3 coding DNA: TGTGCCAGCAGTTTCCGAAAGATCTCTTGGAACACTGAAGCTTTCTTT.

This sequence joins TRBV5-4 and TRBJ2-7; D possibly corresponds to TRBD1 (5 bases). CDR1 and CDR2 (germline): SGHNT, YYREEE (reference sequence). CDR3 length: 14 residues. Trimming removed 0 bases at V and 4 bases at J, with 11 bases between. This CDR3 reads CASSLEQGIYEQYF. DNA of the CDR3: TGTGCCAGCAGCTTGGAGCAGGGTATTTACGAGCAGTACTTC.

The chain combines TRBV7-9 with TRBJ2-1, with 8 nucleotides matching TRBD2. CDR1 and CDR2 from the germline V gene are SEHNR and FQNEAQ (reference sequence). V dropped 5 bases and J dropped 7; count of bases not matched to a gene: 10. This CDR3 has 15 residues. CDR3 in DNA: TGTGCCAGCAGCCCCGGGACTAGGGGAGAGAATGAGCAGTTCTTC. This gives the protein CASSPGTRGENEQFF.

The V call is TRBV6-6, the J call TRBJ2-7; 8 nucleotides align to TRBD1. J lost 7 bases, V lost 5 bases, and 13 bases had no gene match. This CDR3 spans 15 amino acids. Germline assignment: CDR1 MNHNY and CDR2 SVGAGI (reference sequence). CDR3 sequence: CASSPGQGLSEEQYF. The CDR3 DNA reads as TGTGCCAGCAGTCCCGGACAGGGCCTCTCGGAGGAGCAGTACTTC.

CDR3 sequence (DNA): TGTGCCAGCAGCGCCAACCCCCTCGGGCCGAACACCGGGGAGCTGTTTTTT. It encodes CASSANPLGPNTGELFF. The chain carries TRBV9 and TRBJ2-2; D not certain. CDR3 size: 17 residues. CDR1 and CDR2 from the germline V gene are SGDLS and YYNGEE. Trimming removed 3 bases at V and 0 bases at J, with 15 bases between. Full variable domain (missing parts from reference TRBV9 and TRBJ2-2): DSGVTQTPKHLITATGQRVTLRCSPRSGDLSVYWYQQSLDQGLQFLIQYYNGEERAKGNILERFSAQQFPDLHSELNLSSLELGDSALYFCASSANPLGPNTGELFFGEGSRLTVL.

The chain has TRBV5-1 and TRBJ2-3, with D possibly matching TRBD2 (6 bases). V was clipped by 5 bases and J by 0 bases, with 25 bases between them. Germline V lookup: CDR1 SGHRS, CDR2 YFSETQ. This CDR3 comprises 19 residues. The CDR3: CASSGGAGTIKASTDTQYF. The CDR3 coding sequence is TGCGCCAGCAGTGGTGGTGCGGGAACTATAAAGGCTAGCACAGATACGCAGTATTTT.

This clone showed up just once. V gene TRBV29-1 combines with J gene TRBJ1-1; no reliable D call. Germline assignment: CDR1 SQVTM and CDR2 ANQGSEA. V dropped 4 bases and J dropped 0 bases, with 3 bases sitting between them. This CDR3 spans 11 amino acids. The chain's CDR3 is CSVGLNTEAFF. The CDR3 DNA reads as TGCAGCGTTGGATTGAACACTGAAGCTTTCTTT.

The chain carries TRBV11-2 and TRBJ1-3, with a weak D call TRBD1 (6 bases). Deletions cut 5 bases from V and 0 bases from J, with 14 bases between. Germline CDR1 reads SGHAT; CDR2 reads FQNNGV. This CDR3 region has 16 residues. The CDR3 loop reads CASSDYGQYSGNTIYF. The CDR3 DNA is TGTGCCAGCAGCGACTACGGACAGTACTCTGGAAACACCATATATTTT.

V and J are TRBV13 and TRBJ2-5; 7 bases are shared with TRBD2. The germline CDR1 and CDR2 sequences are PRHDT and FYEKMQ (reference sequence). CDR3 length equals 15 residues. With V trimmed by 5 bases and J by 1 base, 7 bases remained unmatched. The chain's CDR3 is CASSPPGRAQETQYF. DNA for the CDR3: TGTGCCAGCAGCCCCCCGGGGAGGGCCCAAGAGACCCAGTACTTC.

The genes are TRBV6-5 and TRBJ2-7; TRBD2 matches at 9 bases. The germline V gene encodes CDR1 MNHEY and CDR2 SVGAGI. There are 15 residues in the CDR3. The trim removed 5 bases at V and 7 bases at J, leaving 12 bases unmatched. This CDR3 reads CASSRFGSGSWEQYF. The CDR3 nucleotides read TGTGCCAGCAGTAGGTTTGGTAGCGGGAGCTGGGAGCAGTACTTC.

J is TRBJ2-7 and V is TRBV28; 8 bases are a match to TRBD2. Germline CDR1 MDHEN, CDR2 SYDVKM. The CDR3 extends over 18 amino acids. Trimming at V came to 3 bases and at J to 3 bases, leaving 16 bases not matched to a gene. The chain's CDR3 is CASSFRYSGTRRGYEQYF. The CDR3 DNA reads as TGTGCCAGCAGTTTTCGTTATAGCGGGACGAGAAGGGGCTACGAGCAGTACTTC. Filled out from reference TRBV28 and TRBJ2-7, the complete variable domain reads DVKVTQSSRYLVKRTGEKVFLECVQDMDHENMFWYRQDPGLGLRLIYFSYDVKMKEKGDIPEGYSVSREKKERFSLILESASTNQTSMYLCASSFRYSGTRRGYEQYFGPGTRLTVT.

This clone appeared a single time. The V call is TRBV18, the J call TRBJ2-3; D gene uncertain. The CDR3 spans 13 residues. Germline V lookup: CDR1 KGHSH, CDR2 LQKENI. V lost 0 bases and J 4 bases, leaving 5 bases between the germline ends. The CDR3 sequence is CASSPPSPDTQYF. CDR3 DNA: TGTGCCAGCTCACCACCGAGTCCAGATACGCAGTATTTT. The full variable domain, completed using reference TRBV18 and TRBJ2-3, is NAGVMQNPRHLVRRRGQEARLRCSPMKGHSHVYWYRQLPEEGLKFMVYLQKENIIDESGMPKERFSAEFPKEGPSILRIQQVVRGDSAAYFCASSPPSPDTQYFGPGTRLTVL.

J is TRBJ2-2 and V is TRBV12-2; the table names TRBD1, a call not compared with the DNA. TRBV12-2 is a recognized pseudogene. The CDR3 loop spans 13 amino acids. The CDR3 DNA follows: TGTGCAAGTCGCTTAGGGGGGCCCGGGGAGCTGTTTTTT. Translation: CASRLGGPGELFF.

This clone was counted a single time. V and J are TRBV9 and TRBJ2-1; D possibly uses TRBD1 or TRBD2 (5 bases each). In germline, CDR1 is SGDLS, CDR2 YYNGEE. Trimming left V 0 bases short and J 0 bases short, with 13 bases between. This CDR3 is 17 amino acids long. The CDR3 nucleotides are TGTGCCAGCAGCGTAGCTACTGGGGGTAGCTCCTACAATGAGCAGTTCTTC. The encoded protein is CASSVATGGSSYNEQFF.

The rearrangement joins TRBV11-1 to TRBJ2-7, with 7 nucleotides matching TRBD2. Germline V gene sequence: CDR1 SGHAT, CDR2 FQDESV (reference sequence). The CDR3 is 15 residues long. J was trimmed by 3 bases and V by 0 bases; bases with no gene match: 5. The CDR3 sequence: CASSLALAAVYEQYF. Written as DNA, the CDR3 is TGTGCCAGCAGCTTAGCGCTAGCGGCCGTCTACGAGCAGTACTTC.

This clone came up once. V and J are TRBV6-1 and TRBJ1-1; tentative D call: TRBD1 (6 bases). Trimming removed 10 bases from V and 0 bases from J, with 12 bases in between. This CDR3 contains 13 residues. Germline CDR1 MNHNS, CDR2 SASEGT. CDR3 sequence reads: CATGASVNTEAFF. CDR3 nucleotide sequence: TGTGCCACGGGGGCGTCAGTGAACACTGAAGCTTTCTTT.

V and J are TRBV5-1 and TRBJ2-7; weak D call: TRBD1 (5 bases). CDR1 SGHRS and CDR2 YFSETQ come from the germline V gene. This CDR3 has 15 amino acids. Trimming took 1 base from V and 2 from J, leaving 13 bases between them. DNA for the CDR3: TGCGCCAGCAGCTTGAAGGGGCCTTTGCCCTACGAGCAGTACTTC. Encoded protein: CASSLKGPLPYEQYF.

The count of this clone is one. V gene TRBV6-6 combines with J gene TRBJ1-2, with a weak D call TRBD1 (5 bases). Germline CDR1 MNHNY, CDR2 SVGAGI (reference sequence). The CDR3 runs 12 residues. V was clipped by 6 bases and J by 4 bases, with 9 bases between them. In DNA, the CDR3 is TGTGCCAGCAGGGGGCAGCCCTATGGCTACACCTTC. Translated: CASRGQPYGYTF.

J is TRBJ1-2 and V is TRBV9; D gene uncertain. The CDR3 has 17 residues. Germline V lookup: CDR1 SGDLS, CDR2 YYNGEE. V gave up 2 bases and J gave up 3 bases, with 20 bases separating them. CDR3 in amino acids: CASSVTRSVTADYGYTF. The CDR3 DNA reads TGTGCCAGCAGCGTGACCCGCTCTGTGACGGCTGACTATGGCTACACCTTC.

The chain recombines TRBV4-3 with TRBJ2-3, with D unresolved. CDR3 size: 16 residues. CDR1 is LGHNA, CDR2 YSLEER, per germline. V lost 0 bases, J lost 4 bases, and 14 bases lay in between. As DNA, the CDR3 is TGCGCCAGCAGCCAAGATGCACGGGTGTATGCAGATACGCAGTATTTT. This gives the protein CASSQDARVYADTQYF.

This rearrangement joins TRBV11-3 to TRBJ1-5, with unresolved D. Germline CDR1 reads SGHNT; CDR2 reads YENEEA. The CDR3 length is 13 residues. Trimming stripped 1 base from V and 3 bases from J, with 4 bases between. CDR3 bases: TGTGCCAGCAGCTTAGGTCCCAATCAGCCCCAGCATTTT. It is translated as CASSLGPNQPQHF.